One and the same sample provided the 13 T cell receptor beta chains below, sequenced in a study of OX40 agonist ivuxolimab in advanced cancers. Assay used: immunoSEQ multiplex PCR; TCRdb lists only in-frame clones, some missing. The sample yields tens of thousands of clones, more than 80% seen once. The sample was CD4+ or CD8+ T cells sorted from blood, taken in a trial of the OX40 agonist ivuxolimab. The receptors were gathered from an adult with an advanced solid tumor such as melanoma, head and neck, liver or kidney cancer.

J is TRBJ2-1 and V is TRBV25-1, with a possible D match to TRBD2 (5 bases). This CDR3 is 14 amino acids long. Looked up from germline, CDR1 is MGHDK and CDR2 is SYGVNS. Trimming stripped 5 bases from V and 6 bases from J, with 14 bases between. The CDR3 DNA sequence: TGTGCCAGCAGTCCCTCCACCGGGGTCAATGAGCAGTTCTTC. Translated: CASSPSTGVNEQFF.

CDR3 residues: CASSLMGGQETQYF. In DNA form, the CDR3 reads TGTGCCAGCAGTTTAATGGGAGGGCAAGAGACCCAGTACTTC. J is TRBJ2-5 and V is TRBV28, with 7 bases lining up with TRBD2. The V segment lost 2 bases and the J segment 2 bases; nucleotides outside the gene matches: 2. CDR1 is MDHEN, CDR2 SYDVKM, per germline. This CDR3 spans 14 amino acids.

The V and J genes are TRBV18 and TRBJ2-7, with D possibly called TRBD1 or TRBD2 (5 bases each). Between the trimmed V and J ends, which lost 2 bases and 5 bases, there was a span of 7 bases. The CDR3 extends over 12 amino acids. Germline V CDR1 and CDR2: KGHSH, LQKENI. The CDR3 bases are TGTGCCAGCTCACCAGAGGGGCACGAGCAGTACTTC. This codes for CASSPEGHEQYF.

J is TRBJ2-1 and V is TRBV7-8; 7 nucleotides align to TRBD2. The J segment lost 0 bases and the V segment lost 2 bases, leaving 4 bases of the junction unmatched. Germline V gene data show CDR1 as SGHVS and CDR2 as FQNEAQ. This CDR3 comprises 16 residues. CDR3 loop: CASSLRGGSSYNEQFF. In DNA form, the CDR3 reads TGTGCCAGCAGCTTACGGGGCGGGAGCTCCTACAATGAGCAGTTCTTC.

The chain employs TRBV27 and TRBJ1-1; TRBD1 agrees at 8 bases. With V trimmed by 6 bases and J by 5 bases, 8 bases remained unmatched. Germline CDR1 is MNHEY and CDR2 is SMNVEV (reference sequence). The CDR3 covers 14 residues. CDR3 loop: CASSLTGVGTEAFF. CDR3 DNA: TGTGCCAGCAGCCTGACAGGGGTAGGGACTGAAGCTTTCTTT.

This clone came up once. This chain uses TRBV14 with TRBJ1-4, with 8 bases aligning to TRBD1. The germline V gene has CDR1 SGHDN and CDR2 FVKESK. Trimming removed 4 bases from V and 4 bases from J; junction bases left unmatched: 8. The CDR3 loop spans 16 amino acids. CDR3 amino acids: CASSPRGTGLNEKLFF. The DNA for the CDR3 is TGTGCCAGCAGCCCGAGGGGGACAGGTCTTAATGAAAAACTGTTTTTT.

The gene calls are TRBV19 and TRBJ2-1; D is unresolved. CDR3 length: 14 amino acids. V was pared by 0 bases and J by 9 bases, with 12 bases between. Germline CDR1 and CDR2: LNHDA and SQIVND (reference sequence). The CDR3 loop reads CASSIDGSLSEQFF. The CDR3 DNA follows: TGTGCCAGTAGTATAGACGGGTCCCTAAGTGAGCAGTTCTTC.

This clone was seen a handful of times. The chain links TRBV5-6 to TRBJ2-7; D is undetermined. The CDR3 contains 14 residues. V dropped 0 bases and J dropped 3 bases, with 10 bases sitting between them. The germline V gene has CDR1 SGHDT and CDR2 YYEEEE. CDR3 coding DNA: TGTGCCAGCAGCTTGGCGGCAGCGAACTACGAGCAGTACTTC. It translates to CASSLAAANYEQYF.

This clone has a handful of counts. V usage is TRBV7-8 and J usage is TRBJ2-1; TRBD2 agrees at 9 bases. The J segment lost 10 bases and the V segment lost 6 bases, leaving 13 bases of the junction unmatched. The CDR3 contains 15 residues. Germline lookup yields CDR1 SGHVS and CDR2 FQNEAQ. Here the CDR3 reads CASRDASGNVREQFF. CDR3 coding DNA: TGTGCCAGCAGAGATGCTAGCGGGAATGTACGCGAGCAGTTCTTC.

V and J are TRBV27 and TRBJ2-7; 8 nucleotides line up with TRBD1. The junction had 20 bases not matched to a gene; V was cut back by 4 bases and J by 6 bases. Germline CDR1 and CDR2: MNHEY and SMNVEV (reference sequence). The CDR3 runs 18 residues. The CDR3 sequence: CASSSIRTGFVVASEQYF. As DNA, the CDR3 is TGTGCCAGCAGTTCCATTCGGACAGGGTTTGTTGTAGCGAGCGAGCAGTACTTC.

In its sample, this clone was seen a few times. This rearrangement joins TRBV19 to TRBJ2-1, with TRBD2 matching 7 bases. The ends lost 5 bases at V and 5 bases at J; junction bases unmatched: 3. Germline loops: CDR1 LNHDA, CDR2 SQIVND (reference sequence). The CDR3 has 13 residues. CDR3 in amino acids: CASSWTRNNEQFF. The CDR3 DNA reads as TGTGCCAGTAGTTGGACTAGAAACAATGAGCAGTTCTTC.

CDR3 nucleotides: TGTGCCATCAGTGAGCCACCCTACGAGCAGTACTTC. Translated, it gives CAISEPPYEQYF. The rearrangement joins TRBV10-3 to TRBJ2-7; D ambiguous. Germline CDR1 and CDR2: ENHRY and SYGVKD. Trimming shortened V by 2 bases and J by 2 bases, and 4 bases separated the two germline ends. This CDR3 is 12 amino acids long.

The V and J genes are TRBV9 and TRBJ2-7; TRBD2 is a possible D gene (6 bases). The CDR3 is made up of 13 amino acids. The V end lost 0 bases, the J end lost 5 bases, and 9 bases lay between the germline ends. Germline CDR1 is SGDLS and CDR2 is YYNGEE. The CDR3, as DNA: TGTGCCAGCAGCGTAGCGGGAGACAACGAGCAGTACTTC. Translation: CASSVAGDNEQYF. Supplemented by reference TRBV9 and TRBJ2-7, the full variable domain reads DSGVTQTPKHLITATGQRVTLRCSPRSGDLSVYWYQQSLDQGLQFLIQYYNGEERAKGNILERFSAQQFPDLHSELNLSSLELGDSALYFCASSVAGDNEQYFGPGTRLTVT.